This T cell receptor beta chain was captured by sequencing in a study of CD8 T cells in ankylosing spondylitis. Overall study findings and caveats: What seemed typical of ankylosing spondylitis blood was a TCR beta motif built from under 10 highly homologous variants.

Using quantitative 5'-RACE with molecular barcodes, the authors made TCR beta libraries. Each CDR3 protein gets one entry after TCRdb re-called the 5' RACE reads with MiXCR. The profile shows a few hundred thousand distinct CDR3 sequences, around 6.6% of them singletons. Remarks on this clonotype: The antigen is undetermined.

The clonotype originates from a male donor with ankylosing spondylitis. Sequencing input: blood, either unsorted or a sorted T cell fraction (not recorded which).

The CDR3 region is CASNGVGGGNTEAFF. Here the CDR3 DNA reads TGTGCCAGTAACGGGGTCGGGGGGGGTAACACTGAAGCTTTCTTT. The chain uses TRBV19 and TRBJ1-1; perhaps TRBD1 as D (5 bases). CDR3 length equals 15 residues. Germline CDR1 reads LNHDA; CDR2 reads SQIVND (reference sequence). Between the trimmed V and J ends, which lost 7 bases and 2 bases, there was a span of 17 bases.